The present entry profiles one TCR beta chain with its context. The antigen remains undetermined. The same CDR3 is also encoded by other DNA sequences in this sample. Here immunoSEQ multiplex PCR was the method, and the copy in TCRdb shows in-frame clones only, minus some. Of about 1.4 million clones listed, approximately 97% are singletons. This sample stems from a study of shared clonotypes between healthy human individuals. Study-wide results and caveats: Compared with memory subsets, naive subsets generally had larger estimated richness.

After removal of 2 bases from V and 4 bases from J, the junction contained 0 bases not matched to a gene. Germline CDR1 and CDR2: SGHTA and FQGTGA. The CDR3 contains 15 residues. The clonotype originates from a man aged 25-45 years in good health. The sequenced material came from naive CD4+ T cells sorted from blood. Subset reported: CD45RA+ positively selected. The chain carries TRBV7-3 and TRBJ2-1, with TRBD2 matching 12 bases. Here the CDR3 reads CASSLGTSGYNEQFF. In nucleotides, the CDR3 is TGTGCCAGCAGCTTAGGGACTAGCGGGTACAATGAGCAGTTCTTC.